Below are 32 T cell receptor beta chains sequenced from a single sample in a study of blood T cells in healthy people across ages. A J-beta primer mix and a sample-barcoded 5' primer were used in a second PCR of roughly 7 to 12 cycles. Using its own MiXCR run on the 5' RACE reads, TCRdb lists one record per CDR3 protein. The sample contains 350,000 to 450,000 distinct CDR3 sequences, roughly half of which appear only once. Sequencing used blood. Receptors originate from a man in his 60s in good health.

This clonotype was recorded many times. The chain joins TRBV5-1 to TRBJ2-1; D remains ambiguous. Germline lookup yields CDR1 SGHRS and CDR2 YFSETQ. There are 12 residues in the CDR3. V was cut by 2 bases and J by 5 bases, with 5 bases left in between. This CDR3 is CASSFGNNEQFF. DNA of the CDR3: TGCGCCAGCAGCTTTGGAAACAATGAGCAGTTCTTC.

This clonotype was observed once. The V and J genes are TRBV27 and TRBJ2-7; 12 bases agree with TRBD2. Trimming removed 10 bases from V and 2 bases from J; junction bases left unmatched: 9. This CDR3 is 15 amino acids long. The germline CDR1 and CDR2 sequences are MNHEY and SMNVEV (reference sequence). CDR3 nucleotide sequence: TGTGCCACCGCCCGGACTAGCGGGACCCCCTACGAGCAGTACTTC. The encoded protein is CATARTSGTPYEQYF.

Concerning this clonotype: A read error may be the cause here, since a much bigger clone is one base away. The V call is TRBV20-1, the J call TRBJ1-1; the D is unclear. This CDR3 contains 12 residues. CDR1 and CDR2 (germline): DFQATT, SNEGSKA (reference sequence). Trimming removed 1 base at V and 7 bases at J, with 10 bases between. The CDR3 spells CSARVKGIEAFF. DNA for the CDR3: TGCAGTGCTAGAGTAAAAGGTATTGAAGCTTTCTTT.

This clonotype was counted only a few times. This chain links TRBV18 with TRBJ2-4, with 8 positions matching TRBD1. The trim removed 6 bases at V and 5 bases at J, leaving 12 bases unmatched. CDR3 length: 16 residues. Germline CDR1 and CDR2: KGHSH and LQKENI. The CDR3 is CASSLRDRTMENIQYF. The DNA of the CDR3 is TGTGCCAGCTCGCTCAGGGACAGGACGATGGAAAACATTCAGTACTTC.

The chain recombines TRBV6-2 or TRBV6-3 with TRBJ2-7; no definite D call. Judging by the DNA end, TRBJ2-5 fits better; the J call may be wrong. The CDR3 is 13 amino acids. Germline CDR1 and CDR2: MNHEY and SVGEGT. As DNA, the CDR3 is TGTGCCAGCACCCCCCCGGGCGTGGAGACCCAGTACTTC. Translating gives CASTPPGVETQYF.

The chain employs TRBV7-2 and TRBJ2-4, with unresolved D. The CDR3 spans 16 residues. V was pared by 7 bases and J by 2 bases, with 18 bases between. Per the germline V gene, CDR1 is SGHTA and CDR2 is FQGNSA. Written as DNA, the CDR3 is TGTGCCAGCAACCAGAATCCGTTGACACCCAAAAACATTCAGTACTTC. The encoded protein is CASNQNPLTPKNIQYF.

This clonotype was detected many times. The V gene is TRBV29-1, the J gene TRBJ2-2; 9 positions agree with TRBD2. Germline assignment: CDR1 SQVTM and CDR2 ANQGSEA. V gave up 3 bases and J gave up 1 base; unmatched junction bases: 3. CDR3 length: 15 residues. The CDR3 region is CSVDVSGGNTGELFF. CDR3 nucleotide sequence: TGCAGCGTTGATGTTAGCGGGGGGAACACCGGGGAGCTGTTTTTT.

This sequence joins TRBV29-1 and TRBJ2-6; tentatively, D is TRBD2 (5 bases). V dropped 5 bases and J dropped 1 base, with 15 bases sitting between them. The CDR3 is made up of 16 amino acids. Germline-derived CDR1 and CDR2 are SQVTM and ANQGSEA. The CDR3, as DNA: TGCAGCGTTTACGGGGTCGATAGTTCTGGGGCCAACGTCCTGACTTTC. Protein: CSVYGVDSSGANVLTF.

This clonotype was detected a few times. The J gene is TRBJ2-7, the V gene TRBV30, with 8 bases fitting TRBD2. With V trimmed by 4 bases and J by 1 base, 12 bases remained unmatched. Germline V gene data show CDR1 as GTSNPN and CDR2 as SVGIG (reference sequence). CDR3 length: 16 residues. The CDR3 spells CAWISSGRGESYEQYF. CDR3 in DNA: TGTGCCTGGATTTCTAGCGGGCGAGGAGAGTCCTACGAGCAGTACTTC.

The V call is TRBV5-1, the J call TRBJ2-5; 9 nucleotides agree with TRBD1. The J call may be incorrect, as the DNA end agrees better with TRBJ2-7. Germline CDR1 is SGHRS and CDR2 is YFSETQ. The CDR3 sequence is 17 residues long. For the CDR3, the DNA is TGCGCCAGCAGCCAATCTACCGGACAGGGGTGGTTCGACGAGCAGTACTTC. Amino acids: CASSQSTGQGWFDEQYF.

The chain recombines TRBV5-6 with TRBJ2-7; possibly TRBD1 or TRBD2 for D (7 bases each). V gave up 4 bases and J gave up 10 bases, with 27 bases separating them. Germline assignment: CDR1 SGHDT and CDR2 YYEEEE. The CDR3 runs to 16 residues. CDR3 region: CASSLGTLLTGRAQYF. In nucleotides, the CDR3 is TGTGCCAGCAGCCTAGGTACCCTCCTGACAGGGAGGGCCCAGTACTTC.

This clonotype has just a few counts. The CDR3 region has the DNA TGTGCCAGCAGCTTCGACAGGAGATCATTACCCTACGAGCAGTACTTC. This codes for CASSFDRRSLPYEQYF. The V and J genes are TRBV5-6 and TRBJ2-7, with a possible D match to TRBD1 (6 bases). Germline CDR1 reads SGHDT; CDR2 reads YYEEEE. The CDR3 loop spans 16 amino acids. The V and J ends lost 2 bases and 2 bases respectively, with 17 bases between them.

The DNA for the CDR3 is TGCGCCAGCAGCCGAGGACAGGGGAGCTATGGCTACACCTTC. Amino acids: CASSRGQGSYGYTF. The chain joins TRBV4-3 to TRBJ1-2, with TRBD1 identical over 9 bases. Germline lookup yields CDR1 LGHNA and CDR2 YSLEER. CDR3 length: 14 residues. V gave up 4 bases and J gave up 4 bases; unmatched junction bases: 4.

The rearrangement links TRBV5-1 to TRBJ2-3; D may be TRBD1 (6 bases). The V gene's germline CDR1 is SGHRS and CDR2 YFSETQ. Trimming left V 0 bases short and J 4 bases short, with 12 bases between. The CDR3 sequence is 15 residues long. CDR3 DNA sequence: TGCGCCAGCAGCTTGGGGTGGGGGCAGGCAGATACGCAGTATTTT. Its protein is CASSLGWGQADTQYF.

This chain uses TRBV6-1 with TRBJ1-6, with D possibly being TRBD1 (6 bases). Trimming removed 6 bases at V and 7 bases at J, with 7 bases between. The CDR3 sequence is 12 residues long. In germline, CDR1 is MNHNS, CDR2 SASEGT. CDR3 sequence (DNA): TGTGCCAGCAGGGGGGCCAATTCACCCCTCCACTTT. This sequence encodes CASRGANSPLHF.

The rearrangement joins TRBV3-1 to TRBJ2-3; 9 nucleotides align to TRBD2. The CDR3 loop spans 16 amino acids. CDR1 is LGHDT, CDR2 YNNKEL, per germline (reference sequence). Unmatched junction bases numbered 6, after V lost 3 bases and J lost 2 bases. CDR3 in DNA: TGTGCCAGCAGCCAGAAAGCGGGGGGCCCCACAGATACGCAGTATTTT. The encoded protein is CASSQKAGGPTDTQYF.

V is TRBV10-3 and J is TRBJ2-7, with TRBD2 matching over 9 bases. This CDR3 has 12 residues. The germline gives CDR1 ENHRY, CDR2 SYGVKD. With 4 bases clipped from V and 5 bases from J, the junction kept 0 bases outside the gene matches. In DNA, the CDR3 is TGTGCCATCAGTGGACTAGCGGACGAGCAGTACTTC. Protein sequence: CAISGLADEQYF.

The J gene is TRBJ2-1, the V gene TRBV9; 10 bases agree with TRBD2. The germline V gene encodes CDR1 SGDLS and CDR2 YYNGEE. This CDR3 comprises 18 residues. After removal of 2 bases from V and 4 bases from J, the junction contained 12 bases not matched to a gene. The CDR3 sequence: CASSVTQGAGGRYNEQFF. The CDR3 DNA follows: TGTGCCAGCAGCGTCACACAGGGAGCGGGGGGGAGATACAATGAGCAGTTCTTC.

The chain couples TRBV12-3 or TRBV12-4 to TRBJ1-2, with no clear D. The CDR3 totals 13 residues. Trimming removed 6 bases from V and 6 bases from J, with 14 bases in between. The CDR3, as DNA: TGTGCCAGCAGCTCCCGACATCCGAATGGCTACACCTTC. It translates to CASSSRHPNGYTF.

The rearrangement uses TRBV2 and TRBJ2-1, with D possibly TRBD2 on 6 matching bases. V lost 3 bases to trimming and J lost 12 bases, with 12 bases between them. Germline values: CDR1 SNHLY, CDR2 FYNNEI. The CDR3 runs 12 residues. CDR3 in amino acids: CASSESSGGQFF. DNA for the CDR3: TGTGCCAGCAGTGAGTCTTCCGGGGGGCAGTTCTTC.

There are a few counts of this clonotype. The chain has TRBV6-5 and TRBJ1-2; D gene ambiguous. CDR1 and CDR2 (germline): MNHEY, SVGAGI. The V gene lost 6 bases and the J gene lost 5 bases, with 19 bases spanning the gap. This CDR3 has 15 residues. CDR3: CASRHTADPVYGYTF. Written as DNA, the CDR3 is TGTGCCAGCAGACACACAGCGGACCCGGTTTATGGCTACACCTTC.

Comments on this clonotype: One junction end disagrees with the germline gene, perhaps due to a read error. CDR3 nucleotides: TGTGCCAGCAGCACCGGGCCATGGGGTGGCCACACCTTC. Translating gives CASSTGPWGGHTF. The V call is TRBV7-2, the J call TRBJ1-2; D is unresolved. CDR1 and CDR2 from the germline V gene are SGHTA and FQGNSA. The CDR3 consists of 13 residues.

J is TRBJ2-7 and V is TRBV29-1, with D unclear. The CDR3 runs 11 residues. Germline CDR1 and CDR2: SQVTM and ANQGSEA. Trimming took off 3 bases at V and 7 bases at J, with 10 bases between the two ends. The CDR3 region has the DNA TGCAGCGTTGACAGATACAATGAGCAGTACTTC. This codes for CSVDRYNEQYF.

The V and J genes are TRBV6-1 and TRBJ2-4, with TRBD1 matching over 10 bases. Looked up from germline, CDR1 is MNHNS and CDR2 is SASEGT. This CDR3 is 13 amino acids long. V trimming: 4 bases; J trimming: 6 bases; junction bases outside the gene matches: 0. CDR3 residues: CASSGQGANIQYF. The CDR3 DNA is TGTGCCAGCAGTGGACAGGGGGCAAACATTCAGTACTTC.

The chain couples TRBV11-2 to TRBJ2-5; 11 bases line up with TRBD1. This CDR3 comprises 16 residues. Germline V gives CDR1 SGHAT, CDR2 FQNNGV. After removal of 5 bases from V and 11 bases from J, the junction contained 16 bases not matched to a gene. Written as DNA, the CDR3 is TGTGCCAGCAGCCCCCTAGGACAGGGGGCCACACCTGAGCAGTACTTC. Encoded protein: CASSPLGQGATPEQYF.

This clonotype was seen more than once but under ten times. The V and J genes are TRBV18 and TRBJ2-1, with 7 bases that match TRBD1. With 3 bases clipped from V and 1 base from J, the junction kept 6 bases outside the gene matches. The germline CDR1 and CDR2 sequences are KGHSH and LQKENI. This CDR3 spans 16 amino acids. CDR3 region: CASSPGAGGSYNEQFF. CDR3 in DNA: TGTGCCAGCTCACCCGGGGCAGGGGGATCCTACAATGAGCAGTTCTTC. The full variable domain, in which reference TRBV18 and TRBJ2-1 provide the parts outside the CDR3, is NAGVMQNPRHLVRRRGQEARLRCSPMKGHSHVYWYRQLPEEGLKFMVYLQKENIIDESGMPKERFSAEFPKEGPSILRIQQVVRGDSAAYFCASSPGAGGSYNEQFFGPGTRLTVL.

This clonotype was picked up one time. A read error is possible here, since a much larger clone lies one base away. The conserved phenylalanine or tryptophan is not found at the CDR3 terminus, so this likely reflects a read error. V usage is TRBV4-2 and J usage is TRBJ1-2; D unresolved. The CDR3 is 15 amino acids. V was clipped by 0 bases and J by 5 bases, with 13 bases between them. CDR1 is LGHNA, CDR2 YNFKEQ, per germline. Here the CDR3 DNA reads TGTGCCAGCAGCCAAGAATGGGGTAGTGGGTATGGCTACACCTTA. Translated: CASSQEWGSGYGYTL.

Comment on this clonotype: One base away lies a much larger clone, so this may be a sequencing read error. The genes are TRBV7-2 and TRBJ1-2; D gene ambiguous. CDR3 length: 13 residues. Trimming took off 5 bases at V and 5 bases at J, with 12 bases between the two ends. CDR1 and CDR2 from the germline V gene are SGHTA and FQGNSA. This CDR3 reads CASSHADTYGYTF. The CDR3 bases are TGTGCCAGCAGCCACGCCGACACTTATGGCTACACCTTC. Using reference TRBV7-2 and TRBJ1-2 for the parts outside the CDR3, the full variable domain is GAGVSQSPSNKVTEKGKDVELRCDPISGHTALYWYRQSLGQGLEFLIYFQGNSAPDKSGLPSDRFSAERTGGSVSTLTIQRTQQEDSAVYLCASSHADTYGYTFGSGTRLTVV.

CDR3 nucleotides: TGTGCCAGCAGTTTACGAGGGATGGAGACCCAGTACTTC. Translated, it gives CASSLRGMETQYF. The gene calls are TRBV12-3 or TRBV12-4 and TRBJ2-5; D perhaps matches TRBD2 (5 bases). The germline V and J ends were trimmed by 2 bases and 5 bases, with 9 bases remaining between them. There are 13 residues in the CDR3.

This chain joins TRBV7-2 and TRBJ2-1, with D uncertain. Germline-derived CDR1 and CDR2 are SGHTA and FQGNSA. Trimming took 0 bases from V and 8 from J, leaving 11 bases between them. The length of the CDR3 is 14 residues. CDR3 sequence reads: CASSLAGLVDEQFF. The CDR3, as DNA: TGTGCCAGCAGCTTAGCTGGGCTAGTGGATGAGCAGTTCTTC.

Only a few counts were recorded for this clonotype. CDR3: CASSYGRAGGYEQYF. The DNA for the CDR3 is TGTGCCAGCAGTTACGGTCGCGCAGGGGGCTACGAGCAGTACTTC. The chain combines TRBV6-2 or TRBV6-3 with TRBJ2-7; TRBD1 matches at 7 bases. Germline trimming cut 2 bases from V and 3 bases from J; bases unmatched to any gene: 7. The CDR3 covers 15 residues. Looked up from germline, CDR1 is MNHEY and CDR2 is SVGEGT.

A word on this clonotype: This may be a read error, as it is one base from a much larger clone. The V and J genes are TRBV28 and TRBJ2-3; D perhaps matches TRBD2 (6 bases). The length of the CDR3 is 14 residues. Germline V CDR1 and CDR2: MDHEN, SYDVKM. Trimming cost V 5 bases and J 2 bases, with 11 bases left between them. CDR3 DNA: TGTGCCAGCAGTGTGGGAGGTAACACAGATACGCAGTATTTT. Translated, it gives CASSVGGNTDTQYF.